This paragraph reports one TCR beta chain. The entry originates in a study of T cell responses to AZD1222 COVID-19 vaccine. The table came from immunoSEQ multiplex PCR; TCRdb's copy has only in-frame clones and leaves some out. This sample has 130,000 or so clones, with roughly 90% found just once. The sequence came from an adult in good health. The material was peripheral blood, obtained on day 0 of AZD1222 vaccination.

The CDR3 is CASRSQPSSYEQYF. CDR3 coding DNA: TGCGCCAGCAGGTCACAGCCGAGCTCCTACGAGCAGTACTTC. The gene calls are TRBV5-1 and TRBJ2-7; D uncertain. Trimming removed 5 bases at V and 0 bases at J, with 12 bases between. Germline V lookup: CDR1 SGHRS, CDR2 YFSETQ. The CDR3 has 14 residues.